Below, 14 T cell receptor beta chains from the same sample are listed, as sequenced in a study of CD8+ T cells in alopecia areata. Extracted from the samples, RNA was reverse transcribed into cDNA to serve as the sequencing template. Profiled with immunoSEQ multiplex PCR; TCRdb holds only in-frame clones, not every one. The table shows more than 200,000 clones, with 67% occurring only once. This material consisted of CD4+ T cells sorted from blood, taken at week 0. The receptors here all came from a human donor with alopecia areata.

This clone was picked up one time. The V gene is TRBV29-1, the J gene TRBJ1-2; TRBD1 might be the D (5 bases). V gave up 6 bases and J gave up 3 bases, with 14 bases separating them. The length of the CDR3 is 13 residues. Germline loops: CDR1 SQVTM, CDR2 ANQGSEA. The CDR3 DNA reads TGCAGCGTGAACGGACGGGACCACTATGGCTACACCTTC. Translation: CSVNGRDHYGYTF.

The chain links TRBV5-6 to TRBJ1-1; unclear D gene. The CDR3 length is 14 residues. The ends were cut back, 1 base at V and 3 bases at J, with 10 bases in the middle. The germline gives CDR1 SGHDT, CDR2 YYEEEE. The CDR3 spells CASSLPMGYTEAFF. CDR3 bases: TGTGCCAGCAGCTTGCCGATGGGCTACACTGAAGCTTTCTTT.

This clone has just one count. V and J are TRBV30 and TRBJ2-6; 8 bases line up with TRBD1. V lost 0 bases to trimming and J lost 1 base; unmatched junction nucleotides: 11. This CDR3 has 19 amino acids. Germline V lookup: CDR1 GTSNPN, CDR2 SVGIG (reference sequence). The CDR3 protein is CAWSVRRTGSPSGANVLTF. The CDR3 bases are TGTGCCTGGAGTGTACGGAGGACAGGGTCACCTTCTGGGGCCAACGTCCTGACTTTC.

The chain joins TRBV30 to TRBJ2-2, with TRBD1 matching 8 bases. Germline V lookup: CDR1 GTSNPN, CDR2 SVGIG (reference sequence). The V gene end was trimmed by 8 bases and the J gene end by 4 bases; junction bases not matched to a gene: 9. The CDR3 totals 14 residues. The chain's CDR3 is CARTGTGSTGELFF. The CDR3 coding sequence is TGTGCCAGGACAGGGACGGGGTCCACCGGGGAGCTGTTTTTT. Full variable domain (outside the CDR3, taken from reference TRBV30 and TRBJ2-2): SQTIHQWPATLVQPVGSPLSLECTVEGTSNPNLYWYRQAAGRGLQLLFYSVGIGQISSEVPQNLSASRPQDRQFILSSKKLLLSDSGFYLCARTGTGSTGELFFGEGSRLTVL.

The V gene is TRBV2, the J gene TRBJ2-1; 10 nucleotides align to TRBD1. Germline CDR1 and CDR2: SNHLY and FYNNEI. The trim removed 5 bases at V and 8 bases at J, leaving 6 bases unmatched. This CDR3 contains 14 residues. CDR3 sequence (DNA): TGTGCCAGCAGTCGACCGGGACAGGGGTATGAGCAGTTCTTC. Encoded protein: CASSRPGQGYEQFF.

This clone was detected a few times. The chain joins TRBV2 to TRBJ2-7; no reliable D call. The CDR3 has 11 residues. In germline, CDR1 is SNHLY, CDR2 FYNNEI. V shed 5 bases and J shed 4 bases, with 6 bases lying between them. This CDR3 is CASSTIYEQYF. The CDR3 bases are TGTGCCAGCAGTACGATTTACGAGCAGTACTTC. The variable domain in full, with the rest retrieved from reference TRBV2 and TRBJ2-7, is EPEVTQTPSHQVTQMGQEVILRCVPISNHLYFYWYRQILGQKVEFLVSFYNNEISEKSEIFDDQFSVERPDGSNFTLKIRSTKLEDSAMYFCASSTIYEQYFGPGTRLTVT.

The chain joins TRBV7-2 to TRBJ1-1; D not resolved. V was cut by 5 bases and J by 1 base, with 11 bases left in between. This CDR3 is 14 amino acids long. Germline lookup yields CDR1 SGHTA and CDR2 FQGNSA. CDR3 nucleotide sequence: TGTGCCAGCAGCAAAAGCAGGCAGAACACTGAAGCTTTCTTT. This gives the protein CASSKSRQNTEAFF.

The V and J genes are TRBV30 and TRBJ1-5, with D uncertain. The V end was cut by 0 bases, the J end by 4 bases, with 10 bases between. Looked up from germline, CDR1 is GTSNPN and CDR2 is SVGIG (reference sequence). The CDR3 has 14 residues. CDR3 loop: CAWSVRVGNQPQHF. The DNA for the CDR3 is TGTGCCTGGAGTGTACGTGTGGGTAATCAGCCCCAGCATTTT. Using reference TRBV30 and TRBJ1-5 for the parts outside the CDR3, the full variable domain is SQTIHQWPATLVQPVGSPLSLECTVEGTSNPNLYWYRQAAGRGLQLLFYSVGIGQISSEVPQNLSASRPQDRQFILSSKKLLLSDSGFYLCAWSVRVGNQPQHFGDGTRLSIL.

As to this clone: Distinct nucleotide sequences in the sample also encode this CDR3. The chain links TRBV29-1 to TRBJ1-1; D is uncertain. V lost 4 bases and J lost 1, with 7 bases in between. The CDR3 totals 12 residues. The germline V gene encodes CDR1 SQVTM and CDR2 ANQGSEA. The CDR3 sequence is CSVVTGNTEAFF. In nucleotides, the CDR3 is TGCAGCGTTGTGACCGGGAACACTGAAGCTTTCTTT.

Remarks on this clone: A junction boundary mismatches the germline segment, possibly from a read error. The chain couples TRBV6-5 to TRBJ2-5; TRBD2 aligns across 8 bases. Germline V gene lookup returns CDR1 MNHEY and CDR2 SVGAGI. This CDR3 comprises 15 residues. The CDR3 coding sequence is TGTGCCATCAGTCCCTCCGGACTAGCCGAAGAGACCCAGTACTTC. Translated, it gives CAISPSGLAEETQYF.

The chain links TRBV30 to TRBJ2-1; D is possibly TRBD1 (6 bases). CDR3 length: 12 amino acids. The germline V gene encodes CDR1 GTSNPN and CDR2 SVGIG (reference sequence). The V and J ends lost 4 bases and 9 bases respectively, with 13 bases between them. The CDR3 DNA is TGTGCCTGGAACAGGGTTCTCGGTGAGCAGTTCTTC. Amino acid sequence: CAWNRVLGEQFF.

This chain connects TRBV29-1 to TRBJ2-5; 8 nucleotides match TRBD1. Unmatched junction bases numbered 16, after V lost 8 bases and J lost 5 bases. The germline gives CDR1 SQVTM, CDR2 ANQGSEA. CDR3 length equals 15 residues. In nucleotides, the CDR3 is TGCAGCTTCGAAGGGAACAGGGGGTTTGGGGAGACCCAGTACTTC. It encodes CSFEGNRGFGETQYF.

CDR3 sequence (DNA): TGTGCCACCAGCAGAAGAATGAACACTGAAGCTTTCTTT. Translating gives CATSRRMNTEAFF. The rearrangement joins TRBV15 to TRBJ1-1; D call uncertain. Germline CDR1 and CDR2: LNHNV and YYDKDF (reference sequence). Trimming removed 2 bases at V and 0 bases at J, with 4 bases between. The CDR3 is 13 residues long.

The chain couples TRBV30 to TRBJ2-1; the D is unclear. The CDR3 spans 14 residues. Looked up from germline, CDR1 is GTSNPN and CDR2 is SVGIG (reference sequence). V shed 2 bases and J shed 9 bases, with 17 bases lying between them. In DNA form, the CDR3 reads TGTGCCTGGAGTCATCTGAATTACTTCGGTGAGCAGTTCTTC. Translation: CAWSHLNYFGEQFF.